A single sample gave rise to the 32 T cell receptor beta chains below, sequenced in a study of patients and donors after allogeneic stem cell transplantation. TCRdb independently ran MiXCR on the RT-PCR reads; one entry per CDR3 protein. The sample has about 25,000 distinct CDR3 sequences, roughly 8% seen once. The sequenced material came from blood, either unsorted or a sorted T cell fraction (not recorded which). These receptors originate from a human donor who was either an allogeneic HSCT recipient or a stem cell or donor lymphocyte infusion donor (not recorded which). It is not recorded whose cells these are; they may come from a transplant donor.

In its sample, this clonotype was seen many times. This chain joins TRBV18 and TRBJ2-1, with 9 bases matching TRBD1. The CDR3 runs 18 residues. The V gene end was trimmed by 2 bases and the J gene end by 6 bases; junction bases not matched to a gene: 14. Germline CDR1 and CDR2: KGHSH and LQKENI. CDR3 nucleotides: TGTGCCAGCTCACCAGGGATTGTCGGGACAGGGATTGCCAATGAGCAGTTCTTC. Translation gives CASSPGIVGTGIANEQFF. Variable domain in full (rest from reference TRBV18 and TRBJ2-1): NAGVMQNPRHLVRRRGQEARLRCSPMKGHSHVYWYRQLPEEGLKFMVYLQKENIIDESGMPKERFSAEFPKEGPSILRIQQVVRGDSAAYFCASSPGIVGTGIANEQFFGPGTRLTVL.

The chain carries TRBV5-8 and TRBJ2-7; 8 nucleotides agree with TRBD1. The CDR3 is made up of 16 amino acids. The germline CDR1 and CDR2 sequences are SGHTS and YDEGEE. V lost 1 base to trimming and J lost 3 bases; unmatched junction nucleotides: 9. The CDR3, as DNA: TGTGCCAGCAGCTTGTGGGGCAGGGACAGGAGCTACGAGCAGTACTTC. Translated, it gives CASSLWGRDRSYEQYF.

This clonotype occurred many times. This chain links TRBV7-9 with TRBJ1-1, with unresolved D. V lost 2 bases, J lost 2 bases, and 6 bases lay in between. This CDR3 contains 13 residues. Germline assignment: CDR1 SEHNR and CDR2 FQNEAQ (reference sequence). CDR3 amino acids: CASSLQLNTEAFF. As DNA, the CDR3 is TGTGCCAGCAGCTTACAGCTAAACACTGAAGCTTTCTTT.

This clonotype was observed at least ten times. The chain joins TRBV10-3 to TRBJ2-7; 7 bases match TRBD1. CDR1 is ENHRY, CDR2 SYGVKD, per germline. The junction had 4 bases not matched to a gene; V was cut back by 0 bases and J by 2 bases. The CDR3 contains 15 residues. CDR3 amino acids: CAISESAGGAYEQYF. CDR3 DNA: TGTGCCATCAGTGAGTCGGCAGGGGGAGCCTACGAGCAGTACTTC.

This clonotype came up many times. V and J are TRBV10-3 and TRBJ2-1; TRBD2 matches 7 bases. The CDR3 has 14 residues. Trimming at V came to 7 bases and at J to 4 bases, leaving 7 bases not matched to a gene. Germline V gene sequence: CDR1 ENHRY, CDR2 SYGVKD. CDR3: CAIMGEREYNEQFF. In nucleotides, the CDR3 is TGTGCCATCATGGGTGAGCGGGAATACAATGAGCAGTTCTTC.

The V and J genes are TRBV4-1 and TRBJ2-4; 7 nucleotides line up with TRBD2. With 4 bases clipped from V and 0 bases from J, the junction kept 6 bases outside the gene matches. Germline lookup yields CDR1 MGHRA and CDR2 YSYEKL. The CDR3 spans 16 residues. The CDR3 spells CASSPGGGLAKNIQYF. The CDR3 region has the DNA TGCGCCAGCAGCCCTGGGGGGGGACTAGCCAAAAACATTCAGTACTTC.

This clonotype was detected ten times or more. V gene TRBV7-9 combines with J gene TRBJ1-2; the match to TRBD1 covers 7 bases. The CDR3 runs 13 residues. CDR1 is SEHNR and CDR2 is FQNEAQ in the germline V gene (reference sequence). J was trimmed by 7 bases and V by 4 bases; bases with no gene match: 6. CDR3 region: CASSSDEGAGYTF. CDR3 DNA sequence: TGTGCCAGCAGCTCAGACGAGGGGGCTGGCTACACCTTC.

Regarding this clonotype: The limits of the CDR3 on the DNA are not certain, so only TCRdb's listed CDR3 is given. This rearrangement joins TRBV10-3 to TRBJ2-2; the D call in the table, TRBD2, was not verified against the DNA. The CDR3 adds up to 14 amino acids, both ends counted. Germline assignment: CDR1 ENHRY and CDR2 SYGVKD. The CDR3 sequence: CAIKEAGSPGSCFF.

This chain links TRBV7-9 with TRBJ1-1; 9 nucleotides line up with TRBD1. After removal of 5 bases from V and 9 bases from J, the junction contained 10 bases not matched to a gene. The CDR3 is 14 amino acids. From germline, CDR1 is SEHNR and CDR2 FQNEAQ (reference sequence). The chain's CDR3 is CASSPRQGGTKAFF. CDR3 DNA: TGTGCCAGCAGCCCCCGACAGGGGGGGACGAAAGCTTTCTTT. Full variable domain (missing parts from reference TRBV7-9 and TRBJ1-1): DTGVSQNPRHKITKRGQNVTFRCDPISEHNRLYWYRQTLGQGPEFLTYFQNEAQLEKSRLLSDRFSAERPKGSFSTLEIQRTEQGDSAMYLCASSPRQGGTKAFFGQGTRLTVV.

This clonotype has a count of ten or more. This sequence joins TRBV7-6 and TRBJ2-1, with D possibly being TRBD2 (7 bases). CDR3 length equals 19 residues. Trimming shortened V by 5 bases and J by 1 base, and 24 bases separated the two germline ends. Germline V gives CDR1 SGHVS, CDR2 FNYEAQ. CDR3 bases: TGTGCCAGCAGCCGAGCCTCGGGGGCGGGAGATGAATCCTACAATGAGCAGTTCTTC. Protein product: CASSRASGAGDESYNEQFF.

This clonotype was counted only a few times. The chain uses TRBV9 and TRBJ1-1, with D hard to call. The CDR3 sequence is 13 residues long. V dropped 3 bases and J dropped 1 base, with 7 bases sitting between them. Per germline, CDR1 SGDLS and CDR2 YYNGEE. CDR3 loop: CASSATANTEAFF. The CDR3 DNA follows: TGTGCCAGCAGCGCAACAGCGAACACTGAAGCTTTCTTT.

Many counts were recorded for this clonotype. This chain links TRBV2 with TRBJ2-1; no clear D. The ends were cut back, 1 base at V and 4 bases at J, with 5 bases in the middle. From germline, CDR1 is SNHLY and CDR2 FYNNEI. This CDR3 comprises 13 residues. The CDR3 DNA follows: TGTGCCAGCAGTGAAGGGCATTACAATGAGCAGTTCTTC. The encoded protein is CASSEGHYNEQFF. The full variable domain, rest sourced from reference TRBV2 and TRBJ2-1, is EPEVTQTPSHQVTQMGQEVILRCVPISNHLYFYWYRQILGQKVEFLVSFYNNEISEKSEIFDDQFSVERPDGSNFTLKIRSTKLEDSAMYFCASSEGHYNEQFFGPGTRLTVL.

At least ten counts were recorded for this clonotype. V is TRBV28 and J is TRBJ1-6, with 7 bases identical to TRBD1. The J segment lost 10 bases and the V segment lost 8 bases, leaving 8 bases of the junction unmatched. CDR1 and CDR2 from the germline V gene are MDHEN and SYDVKM. The CDR3 runs 13 residues. CDR3: CASSGTVVSPLHF. In DNA form, the CDR3 reads TGTGCCAGCTCCGGGACAGTCGTGTCACCCCTCCACTTT.

The rearrangement joins TRBV2 to TRBJ2-5; D is possibly TRBD2 (6 bases). In germline, CDR1 is SNHLY, CDR2 FYNNEI. The V end lost 6 bases, the J end lost 7 bases, and 21 bases lay between the germline ends. The CDR3 spans 15 residues. The chain's CDR3 is CASSAGAGRSGTQYF. CDR3 nucleotide sequence: TGTGCCAGCAGCGCCGGGGCAGGGAGGAGTGGGACCCAGTACTTC.

This clonotype has a count of ten or more. The J gene is TRBJ2-6, the V gene TRBV29-1; D is unresolved. CDR1 and CDR2 from the germline V gene are SQVTM and ANQGSEA. V dropped 7 bases and J dropped 1 base, with 5 bases sitting between them. There are 12 residues in the CDR3. The CDR3 sequence is CSGQSGANVLTF. CDR3 in DNA: TGCAGCGGACAATCTGGGGCCAACGTCCTGACTTTC. The whole variable domain, filled in from reference TRBV29-1 and TRBJ2-6, reads SAVISQKPSRDICQRGTSLTIQCQVDSQVTMMFWYRQQPGQSLTLIATANQGSEATYESGFVIDKFPISRPNLTFSTLTVSNMSPEDSSIYLCSGQSGANVLTFGAGSRLTVL.

The J gene is TRBJ2-1, the V gene TRBV10-3; perhaps TRBD2 as D (6 bases). Germline V gene data show CDR1 as ENHRY and CDR2 as SYGVKD. CDR3 length equals 12 residues. V dropped 2 bases and J dropped 15 bases, with 14 bases sitting between them. CDR3 nucleotide sequence: TGTGCCATCAGTGAGGACCCTGCGGGGCGGTTCTTC. Amino acids: CAISEDPAGRFF.

The chain joins TRBV7-3 to TRBJ2-7; 8 bases are a match to TRBD1. With 5 bases clipped from V and 3 bases from J, the junction kept 6 bases outside the gene matches. Per the germline V gene, CDR1 is SGHTA and CDR2 is FQGTGA. The CDR3 length is 14 residues. CDR3 bases: TGTGCCAGCAGCGTCGGACAGGGAGGCTACGAGCAGTACTTC. It is translated as CASSVGQGGYEQYF.

In its sample, this clonotype was seen many times. CDR3 in DNA: TGTGCCAGCAGCCCGACGACAGGGGATCATCAGCCCCAGCATTTT. Translated: CASSPTTGDHQPQHF. The chain combines TRBV3-1 with TRBJ1-5; 8 bases align to TRBD1. With 4 bases clipped from V and 5 bases from J, the junction kept 7 bases outside the gene matches. CDR3 size: 15 residues. Germline V gives CDR1 LGHDT, CDR2 YNNKEL (reference sequence).

The sample holds a few counts of this clonotype. The CDR3: CASSLGGGSYEQYF. The DNA of the CDR3 is TGCGCCAGCAGCTTGGGAGGGGGCTCCTACGAGCAGTACTTC. The chain uses TRBV5-1 and TRBJ2-7, with a weak D call TRBD1 (6 bases). Germline V gene data show CDR1 as SGHRS and CDR2 as YFSETQ. The CDR3 runs to 14 residues. Trimming shortened V by 0 bases and J by 0 bases, and 7 bases separated the two germline ends.

This clonotype has a handful of counts. V usage is TRBV5-4 and J usage is TRBJ2-7; the match to TRBD2 covers 10 bases. In germline, CDR1 is SGHNT, CDR2 YYREEE (reference sequence). The CDR3 has 16 residues. V dropped 0 bases and J dropped 7; count of bases not matched to a gene: 10. The CDR3 loop reads CASSLAGSGGIWEQYF. For the CDR3, the DNA is TGTGCCAGCAGCTTGGCGGGTAGCGGGGGGATCTGGGAGCAGTACTTC.

This clonotype was observed a handful of times. CDR3 sequence reads: CASSLRAGRYEQYF. The CDR3 nucleotides are TGTGCCAGCAGTTTGAGGGCAGGAAGGTACGAGCAGTACTTC. The V and J genes are TRBV27 and TRBJ2-7, with a weak D call TRBD2 (5 bases). Deletions cut 3 bases from V and 4 bases from J, with 13 bases between. CDR1 MNHEY and CDR2 SMNVEV come from the germline V gene (reference sequence). The CDR3 length is 14 residues.

The chain employs TRBV3-1 and TRBJ1-1; D is unclear. V lost 5 bases and J 6 bases, leaving 10 bases between the germline ends. The germline V gene has CDR1 LGHDT and CDR2 YNNKEL (reference sequence). There are 12 residues in the CDR3. The CDR3 DNA reads as TGTGCCAGCAGCTACGGCGGCCCTGAAGCTTTCTTT. Translated: CASSYGGPEAFF.

About this clonotype: A much larger clone sits a single nucleotide away, making a read error possible. This CDR3 reads CASSSVGGDIELFF. Here the CDR3 DNA reads TGTGCCAGCAGCTCGGTCGGGGGGGATATTGAGCTGTTCTTC. The V gene is TRBV7-9, the J gene TRBJ2-1; the match to TRBD2 covers 8 bases. Per the germline V gene, CDR1 is SEHNR and CDR2 is FQNEAQ (reference sequence). This CDR3 has 14 amino acids.

The chain joins TRBV28 to TRBJ1-1, with D perhaps matching TRBD1 (5 bases). The CDR3 has 12 residues. Trimming left V 2 bases short and J 8 bases short, with 9 bases between. The germline V gene encodes CDR1 MDHEN and CDR2 SYDVKM. The CDR3 region is CASSLGDGEAFF. CDR3 DNA: TGTGCCAGCAGTTTAGGGGACGGGGAAGCTTTCTTT.

This clonotype showed up just a few times. J is TRBJ2-2 and V is TRBV28; D might be TRBD2 (6 bases). V shed 3 bases and J shed 6 bases, with 17 bases lying between them. The CDR3 extends over 16 amino acids. Germline V gives CDR1 MDHEN, CDR2 SYDVKM. This CDR3 is CASSFFGTEQPGELFF. The CDR3 nucleotides are TGTGCCAGCAGTTTCTTCGGGACTGAACAGCCCGGGGAGCTGTTTTTT.

This clonotype was observed many times. The genes are TRBV13 and TRBJ1-2; possible D gene TRBD1, 6 bases. V was pared by 1 base and J by 7 bases, with 13 bases between. The CDR3 is 14 amino acids. Germline V gene lookup returns CDR1 PRHDT and CDR2 FYEKMQ (reference sequence). The CDR3 reads CASSLERGSGGYTF. The CDR3 region has the DNA TGTGCCAGCAGCTTAGAAAGGGGGAGTGGTGGCTACACCTTC.

In this sample, this clonotype turned up many times. The chain uses TRBV7-9 and TRBJ2-3; 7 nucleotides match TRBD2. Trimming took 6 bases from V and 1 from J; bases not matched to a gene: 4. Looked up from germline, CDR1 is SEHNR and CDR2 is FQNEAQ (reference sequence). The CDR3 has 14 residues. The CDR3 DNA follows: TGTGCCAGCAGATTGGGGGGGGGCACAGATACGCAGTATTTT. It specifies CASRLGGGTDTQYF.

At least ten counts were recorded for this clonotype. The chain carries TRBV7-9 and TRBJ1-1; no clear D. Trimming left V 1 base short and J 5 bases short, with 2 bases between. The CDR3 covers 11 residues. Per the germline V gene, CDR1 is SEHNR and CDR2 is FQNEAQ (reference sequence). This CDR3 is CASSLVTEAFF. CDR3 DNA: TGTGCCAGCAGCTTAGTGACTGAAGCTTTCTTT.

The J gene is TRBJ1-1, the V gene TRBV12-3 or TRBV12-4; unclear D gene. This CDR3 is 13 amino acids long. V was cut by 3 bases and J by 1 base, with 6 bases left in between. Here the CDR3 reads CASSLWQNTEAFF. The CDR3 DNA reads TGTGCCAGCAGTTTGTGGCAGAACACTGAAGCTTTCTTT.

The chain uses TRBV20-1 and TRBJ1-5; TRBD1 is a possible D gene (5 bases). The germline V and J ends were trimmed by 6 bases and 5 bases, with 29 bases remaining between them. The CDR3 loop spans 18 amino acids. Looked up from germline, CDR1 is DFQATT and CDR2 is SNEGSKA (reference sequence). This chain's CDR3 is CSASTPQTRGVNYQPQHF. The CDR3 DNA is TGCAGTGCCTCAACCCCCCAGACCAGAGGGGTCAACTATCAGCCCCAGCATTTT.

The sample holds many counts of this clonotype. This sequence joins TRBV6-5 and TRBJ1-5; 8 nucleotides agree with TRBD1. V was pared by 6 bases and J by 2 bases, with 3 bases of the junction left unmatched. Germline loops: CDR1 MNHEY, CDR2 SVGAGI. The CDR3 sequence is 14 residues long. DNA for the CDR3: TGTGCCAGCAGGTACAGGGGGGGCAATCAGCCCCAGCATTTT. Its translation: CASRYRGGNQPQHF.

The J gene is TRBJ1-4, the V gene TRBV20-1; D is undetermined. V was clipped by 0 bases and J by 8 bases, with 10 bases between them. The CDR3 totals 13 residues. Germline V gene lookup returns CDR1 DFQATT and CDR2 SNEGSKA (reference sequence). DNA of the CDR3: TGCAGTGCTAGAGATCGTGCAACCGAAAAACTGTTTTTT. It translates to CSARDRATEKLFF.